These 15 T cell receptor beta chains originate from one sample sequenced in a study of regulatory T cells in long-lasting Graves disease. Stated time point: newly diagnosed GD, antithyroid drugs for less than 3 months. RNA from PBMCs was the source of the TCR library. Building the TCR beta libraries relied on iRepertoire HTBI primers, and CDR3 regions underwent Arm-PCR. TCRdb re-called the multiplex PCR reads through MiXCR, storing one row per CDR3 protein. This table holds a few hundred thousand distinct CDR3 sequences, about 15% found once. These records were also assigned to another study, of T cells in Graves' hyperthyroidism and ophthalmopathy.

Sequenced material: peripheral blood mononuclear cells (PBMCs), taken at new diagnosis, from a patient treated with antithyroid drugs. All receptors come from a woman under 30 with Graves disease.

This clonotype has just a few counts. The chain couples TRBV24-1 to TRBJ1-6; possibly TRBD1 for D (6 bases). V lost 4 bases and J 9 bases, leaving 15 bases between the germline ends. Germline assignment: CDR1 KGHDR and CDR2 SFDVKD. CDR3 length equals 15 residues. DNA of the CDR3: TGTGCCACCAGTGACGCTGGACAGCTGGTTTCACCCCTCCACTTT. Protein sequence: CATSDAGQLVSPLHF.

Note on this clonotype: With a much larger clone just one base away, this may be a read error. Lacking the conserved final phenylalanine or tryptophan, this CDR3 likely reflects a read error. The DNA is omitted, as the CDR3 cannot be located on it reliably, and the CDR3 follows TCRdb's listing. J is TRBJ2-3 and V is TRBV3-1; the table's D call TRBD2 went unverified against the DNA. Both ends counted, the CDR3 spans 14 residues. Germline assignment: CDR1 LGHDT and CDR2 YNNKEL (reference sequence). CDR3 in amino acids: CASSELAGGGEQYL.

This sequence joins TRBV15 and TRBJ2-1; TRBD2 matches 14 bases. This CDR3 is 16 amino acids long. The germline V gene encodes CDR1 LNHNV and CDR2 YYDKDF (reference sequence). The V segment lost 7 bases and the J segment 1 base; nucleotides outside the gene matches: 3. CDR3 residues: CATKGTSGSSYNEQFF. The CDR3 nucleotides are TGTGCCACCAAAGGGACTAGCGGGAGTTCCTACAATGAGCAGTTCTTC.

This clonotype was seen many times. The chain couples TRBV5-1 to TRBJ2-1, with TRBD2 matching over 15 bases. This CDR3 contains 18 residues. V was clipped by 4 bases and J by 7 bases; unmatched bases: 12. The germline gives CDR1 SGHRS, CDR2 YFSETQ. For the CDR3, the DNA is TGCGCCAGCAGCCCCGGGACTAGCGGGAGGCCCGCCTCGAATGAGCAGTTCTTC. Amino acids: CASSPGTSGRPASNEQFF.

This clonotype was seen more than once but under ten times. A much larger clone lies a single base off, so this may be a read error. The chain uses TRBV14 and TRBJ1-1, with unresolved D. The CDR3 loop spans 12 amino acids. CDR1 SGHDN and CDR2 FVKESK come from the germline V gene. V lost 1 base, J lost 3 bases, and 3 bases lay in between. The CDR3 nucleotides read TGTGCCAGCAGCCAAGTCTACACTGAAGCTTTCTTT. Its translation is CASSQVYTEAFF.

The chain carries TRBV15 and TRBJ2-1; D remains ambiguous. Germline CDR1 and CDR2: LNHNV and YYDKDF (reference sequence). The CDR3 extends over 14 amino acids. V was trimmed by 0 bases and J by 5 bases, leaving 8 bases between them. The CDR3 protein is CATSRDRRDNEQFF. CDR3 bases: TGTGCCACCAGCAGAGATCGAAGAGACAATGAGCAGTTCTTC.

In this sample, this clonotype turned up a few times. The chain uses TRBV30 and TRBJ2-2; maybe TRBD1 (6 bases). V was shortened by 0 bases and J by 3 bases, with 8 bases between the two germline ends. Germline lookup yields CDR1 GTSNPN and CDR2 SVGIG (reference sequence). The length of the CDR3 is 14 residues. DNA for the CDR3: TGTGCCTGGAGTGTAGGACAGTACACCGGGGAGCTGTTTTTT. Amino acid sequence: CAWSVGQYTGELFF.

There are many counts of this clonotype. This rearrangement joins TRBV5-1 to TRBJ2-1; unclear D gene. The V end lost 0 bases, the J end lost 5 bases, and 6 bases lay between the germline ends. CDR1 is SGHRS, CDR2 YFSETQ, per germline. CDR3 length: 13 amino acids. The CDR3 DNA follows: TGCGCCAGCAGCTTGGGCGATAACAATGAGCAGTTCTTC. As protein: CASSLGDNNEQFF.

This clonotype was recorded at least ten times. The genes are TRBV18 and TRBJ1-2; D is undetermined. The V gene lost 6 bases and the J gene lost 6 bases, with 11 bases spanning the gap. Germline V lookup: CDR1 KGHSH, CDR2 LQKENI. The CDR3 is made up of 12 amino acids. In nucleotides, the CDR3 is TGTGCCAGCTCGAGGCCTACGGATGGCTACACCTTC. Encoded protein: CASSRPTDGYTF. The full variable domain, completed using reference TRBV18 and TRBJ1-2, is NAGVMQNPRHLVRRRGQEARLRCSPMKGHSHVYWYRQLPEEGLKFMVYLQKENIIDESGMPKERFSAEFPKEGPSILRIQQVVRGDSAAYFCASSRPTDGYTFGSGTRLTVV.

On this clonotype: This likely stems from a read error, as it lies one base from a far larger clone. The rearrangement links TRBV9 to TRBJ1-5; TRBD1 is a possible D gene (6 bases). From germline, CDR1 is SGDLS and CDR2 YYNGEE. CDR3 length: 15 amino acids. V was pared by 4 bases and J by 3 bases, with 14 bases between. CDR3 sequence reads: CASSLRTDNNQPQHF. The CDR3 coding sequence is TGTGCCAGCAGCTTAAGGACAGACAACAATCAGCCCCAGCATTTT. Full variable domain (missing parts from reference TRBV9 and TRBJ1-5): DSGVTQTPKHLITATGQRVTLRCSPRSGDLSVYWYQQSLDQGLQFLIQYYNGEERAKGNILERFSAQQFPDLHSELNLSSLELGDSALYFCASSLRTDNNQPQHFGDGTRLSIL.

This clonotype occurred many times. The chain carries TRBV29-1 and TRBJ2-1, with 16 bases that match TRBD2. Germline lookup yields CDR1 SQVTM and CDR2 ANQGSEA. The CDR3 has 14 residues. With 7 bases clipped from V and 10 bases from J, the junction kept 7 bases outside the gene matches. This CDR3 is CSATGLAGGWEQFF. DNA of the CDR3: TGCAGCGCTACGGGACTAGCGGGAGGGTGGGAGCAGTTCTTC.

As regards this clonotype: A far larger clone is one nucleotide away, so this likely arose from a read error. The J gene is TRBJ2-7, the V gene TRBV2, with 10 bases lining up with TRBD2. Germline assignment: CDR1 SNHLY and CDR2 FYNNEI. This CDR3 region has 15 residues. The ends lost 6 bases at V and 7 bases at J; junction bases unmatched: 12. For the CDR3, the DNA is TGTGCCAGCAGACTGCTAGCGGGAGTCTACAATGAGCAGTACTTC. Protein sequence: CASRLLAGVYNEQYF.

This chain links TRBV5-5 with TRBJ1-2; D is perhaps TRBD1 (5 bases). Germline CDR1 reads SGHKS; CDR2 reads YYEKEE (reference sequence). The CDR3 has 18 amino acids. The ends were cut back, 0 bases at V and 5 bases at J, with 23 bases in the middle. The CDR3 reads CASSLASGYSLGGYGYTF. The CDR3, as DNA: TGTGCCAGCAGCTTGGCCTCGGGCTACAGTTTGGGGGGATATGGCTACACCTTC.

This rearrangement joins TRBV6-5 to TRBJ2-7, with D possibly matching TRBD1 (5 bases). Germline V gives CDR1 MNHEY, CDR2 SVGAGI. The germline V and J ends were trimmed by 3 bases and 2 bases, with 11 bases remaining between them. CDR3 length equals 14 residues. The CDR3 DNA follows: TGTGCCAGCAGTTATTTGGACACGACCTACGAGCAGTACTTC. The encoded protein is CASSYLDTTYEQYF.

About this clonotype: This may come from a read error, since a much larger clone is one base off. Without the conserved terminal phenylalanine or tryptophan, this CDR3 likely stems from a read error. This chain connects TRBV7-9 to TRBJ2-1; 10 bases fit TRBD2. The V and J ends lost 3 bases and 7 bases, in that order; junction bases with no gene match: 6. Germline CDR1 and CDR2: SEHNR and FQNEAQ (reference sequence). The CDR3 length is 15 residues. The CDR3 region has the DNA TGTGCCAGCAGCTTGTCTAGCGGGAGTTCGAATGAGCAGTTCTCC. This translates into CASSLSSGSSNEQFS.